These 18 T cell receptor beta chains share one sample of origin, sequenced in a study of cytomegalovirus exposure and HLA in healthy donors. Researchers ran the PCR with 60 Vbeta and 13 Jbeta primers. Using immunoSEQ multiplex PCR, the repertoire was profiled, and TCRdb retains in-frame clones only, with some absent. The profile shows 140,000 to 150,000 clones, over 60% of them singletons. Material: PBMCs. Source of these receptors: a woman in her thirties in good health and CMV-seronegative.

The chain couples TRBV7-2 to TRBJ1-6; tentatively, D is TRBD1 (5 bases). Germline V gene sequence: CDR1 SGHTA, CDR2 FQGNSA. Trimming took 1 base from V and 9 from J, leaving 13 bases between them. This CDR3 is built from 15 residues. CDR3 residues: CASSLDFRVSSPLHF. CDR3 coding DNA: TGTGCCAGCAGCTTAGATTTCAGGGTTTCTTCACCCCTCCACTTT.

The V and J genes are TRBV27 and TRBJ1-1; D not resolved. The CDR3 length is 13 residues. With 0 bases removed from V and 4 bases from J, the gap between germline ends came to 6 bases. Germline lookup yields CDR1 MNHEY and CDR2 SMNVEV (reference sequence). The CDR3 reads CASSLSGSTEAFF. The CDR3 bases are TGTGCCAGCAGTTTATCAGGGAGCACTGAAGCTTTCTTT.

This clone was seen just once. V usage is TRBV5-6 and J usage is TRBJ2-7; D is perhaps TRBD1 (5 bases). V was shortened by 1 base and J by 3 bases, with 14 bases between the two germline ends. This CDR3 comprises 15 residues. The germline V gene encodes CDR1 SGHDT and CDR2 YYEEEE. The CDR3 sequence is CASSLITGEGYEQYF. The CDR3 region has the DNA TGTGCCAGCAGCTTGATAACAGGTGAAGGCTACGAGCAGTACTTC. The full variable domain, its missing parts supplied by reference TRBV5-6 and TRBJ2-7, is DAGVTQSPTHLIKTRGQQVTLRCSPKSGHDTVSWYQQALGQGPQFIFQYYEEEERQRGNFPDRFSGHQFPNYSSELNVNALLLGDSALYLCASSLITGEGYEQYFGPGTRLTVT.

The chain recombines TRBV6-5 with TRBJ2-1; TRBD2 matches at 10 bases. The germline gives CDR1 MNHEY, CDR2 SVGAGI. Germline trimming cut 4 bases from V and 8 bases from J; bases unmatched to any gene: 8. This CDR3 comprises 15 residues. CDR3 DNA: TGTGCCAGCAGTTTAGACTTAAGCGGGGGGGATGAGCAGTTCTTC. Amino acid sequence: CASSLDLSGGDEQFF.

CDR3 nucleotides: TGCGCCAGCAGCTTGGGGGACAGGAACACTGAAGCTTTCTTT. Translated, it gives CASSLGDRNTEAFF. The chain recombines TRBV5-1 with TRBJ1-1; 7 positions agree with TRBD1. J lost 1 base, V lost 0 bases, and 0 bases had no gene match. The germline V gene encodes CDR1 SGHRS and CDR2 YFSETQ. The CDR3 runs 14 residues. The whole variable domain, remainder taken from reference TRBV5-1 and TRBJ1-1, is KAGVTQTPRYLIKTRGQQVTLSCSPISGHRSVSWYQQTPGQGLQFLFEYFSETQRNKGNFPGRFSGRQFSNSRSEMNVSTLELGDSALYLCASSLGDRNTEAFFGQGTRLTVV.

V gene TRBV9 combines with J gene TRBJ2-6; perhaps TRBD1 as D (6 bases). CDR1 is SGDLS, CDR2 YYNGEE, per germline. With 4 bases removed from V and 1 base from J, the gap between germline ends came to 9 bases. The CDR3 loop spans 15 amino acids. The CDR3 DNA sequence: TGTGCCAGCAGCCTACAGGGATCTGGGGCCAACGTCCTGACTTTC. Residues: CASSLQGSGANVLTF.

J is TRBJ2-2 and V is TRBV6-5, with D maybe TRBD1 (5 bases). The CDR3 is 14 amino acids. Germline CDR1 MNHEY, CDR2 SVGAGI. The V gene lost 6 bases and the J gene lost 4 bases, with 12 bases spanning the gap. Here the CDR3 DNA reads TGTGCCAGCAGCTTGACAGTCCCCACCGGGGAGCTGTTTTTT. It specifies CASSLTVPTGELFF.

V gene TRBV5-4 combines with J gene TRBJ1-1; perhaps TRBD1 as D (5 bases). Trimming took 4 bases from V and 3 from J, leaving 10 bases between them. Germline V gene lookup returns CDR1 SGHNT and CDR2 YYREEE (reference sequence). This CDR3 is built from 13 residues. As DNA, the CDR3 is TGTGCCAGCAGCACCGTCAGGGACACTGAAGCTTTCTTT. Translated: CASSTVRDTEAFF.

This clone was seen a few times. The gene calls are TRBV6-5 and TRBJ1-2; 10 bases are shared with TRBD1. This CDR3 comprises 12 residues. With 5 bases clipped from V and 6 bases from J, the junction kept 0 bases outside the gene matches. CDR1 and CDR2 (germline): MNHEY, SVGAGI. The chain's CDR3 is CASSGTGDGYTF. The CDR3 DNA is TGTGCCAGCAGTGGGACAGGGGATGGCTACACCTTC.

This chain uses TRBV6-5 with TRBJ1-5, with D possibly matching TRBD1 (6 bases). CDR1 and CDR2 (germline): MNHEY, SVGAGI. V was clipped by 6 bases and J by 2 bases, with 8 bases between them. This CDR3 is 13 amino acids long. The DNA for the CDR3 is TGTGCCAGCAGACAGGGAGGCAATCAGCCCCAGCATTTT. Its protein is CASRQGGNQPQHF.

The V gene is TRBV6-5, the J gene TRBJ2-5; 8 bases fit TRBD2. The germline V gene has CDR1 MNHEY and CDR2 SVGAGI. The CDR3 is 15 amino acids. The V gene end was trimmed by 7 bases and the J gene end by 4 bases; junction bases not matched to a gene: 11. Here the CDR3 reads CASTIRTSFLETQYF. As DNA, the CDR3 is TGTGCCAGCACTATAAGGACTAGCTTCCTAGAGACCCAGTACTTC.

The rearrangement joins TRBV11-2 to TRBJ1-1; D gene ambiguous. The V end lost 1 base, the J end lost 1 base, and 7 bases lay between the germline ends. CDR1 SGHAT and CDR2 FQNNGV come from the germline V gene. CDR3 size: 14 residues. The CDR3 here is CASSLASWNTEAFF. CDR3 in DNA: TGTGCCAGCAGCTTAGCCTCTTGGAACACTGAAGCTTTCTTT.

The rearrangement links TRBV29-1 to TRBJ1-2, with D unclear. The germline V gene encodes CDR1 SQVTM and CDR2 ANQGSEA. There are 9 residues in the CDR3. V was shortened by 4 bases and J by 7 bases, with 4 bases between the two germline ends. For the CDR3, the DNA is TGCAGCGTTGGAGCTGGCTACACCTTC. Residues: CSVGAGYTF.

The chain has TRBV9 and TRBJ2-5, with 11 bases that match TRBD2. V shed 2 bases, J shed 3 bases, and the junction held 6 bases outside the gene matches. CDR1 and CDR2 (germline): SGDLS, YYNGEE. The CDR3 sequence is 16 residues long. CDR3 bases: TGTGCCAGCAGCGTGCCATTAGCGGGGGGGGAAGAGACCCAGTACTTC. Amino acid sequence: CASSVPLAGGEETQYF.

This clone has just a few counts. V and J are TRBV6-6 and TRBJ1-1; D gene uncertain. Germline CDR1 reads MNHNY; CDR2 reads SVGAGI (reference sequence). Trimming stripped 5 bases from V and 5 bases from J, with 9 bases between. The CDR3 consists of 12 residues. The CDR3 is CASSPAGTEAFF. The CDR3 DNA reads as TGTGCCAGCAGTCCCGCGGGAACTGAAGCTTTCTTT.

The CDR3 protein is CASSPTGGRSEAFF. The CDR3 region has the DNA TGTGCCAGCAGTCCGACAGGGGGGCGGTCCGAAGCTTTCTTT. This chain links TRBV25-1 with TRBJ1-1, with 9 bases fitting TRBD1. Germline V gene lookup returns CDR1 MGHDK and CDR2 SYGVNS. The trim removed 5 bases at V and 8 bases at J, leaving 9 bases unmatched. The CDR3 is 14 amino acids.

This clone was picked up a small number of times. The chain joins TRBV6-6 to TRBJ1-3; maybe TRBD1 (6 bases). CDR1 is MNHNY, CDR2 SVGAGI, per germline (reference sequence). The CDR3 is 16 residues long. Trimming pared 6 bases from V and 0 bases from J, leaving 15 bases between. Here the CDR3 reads CASSRAWTVSGNTIYF. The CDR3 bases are TGTGCCAGCAGCCGGGCCTGGACAGTCTCTGGAAACACCATATATTTT.

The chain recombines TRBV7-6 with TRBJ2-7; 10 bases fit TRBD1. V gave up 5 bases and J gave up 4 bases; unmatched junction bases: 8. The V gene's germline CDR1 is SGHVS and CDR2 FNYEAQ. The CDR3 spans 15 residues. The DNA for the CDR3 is TGTGCCAGCAGCGAGGGACAGGGGTTAAAATACGAGCAGTACTTC. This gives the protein CASSEGQGLKYEQYF.